Listed below are T cell receptor beta chains from one sample, sequenced in a study of OX40 agonist ivuxolimab in advanced cancers. Method: immunoSEQ multiplex PCR; TCRdb's copy keeps in-frame clones and lacks some. Here the sample spans just under 85,000 clones, roughly 83% being singletons. Sequencing used CD4+ or CD8+ T cells sorted from blood, obtained in a trial of the OX40 agonist ivuxolimab. The receptor set was obtained from an adult with an advanced solid tumor such as melanoma, head and neck, liver or kidney cancer. Both conserved end residues are part of each CDR3. The D gene is left open where the match is weak. Where a row states a size, it is once, few, many or the class of an expanded clone; other rows omit it.

CDR3aa: CSVVLRQGISYEQYF
CDR3nt: TGCAGCGTGGTATTGAGACAGGGAATCTCCTACGAGCAGTACTTC
v_gene: TRBV29-1
len: 15
abundance: NA
d_gene: TRBD1
j_gene: TRBJ2-7

CDR3aa: CASSLGAYEQYF
CDR3nt: TGTGCCAGCAGCTTAGGAGCTTACGAGCAGTACTTC
v_gene: TRBV7-2
len: 12
abundance: NA
d_gene: NA
j_gene: TRBJ2-7

CDR3aa: CASSEQQGRGYTF
CDR3nt: TGTGCCAGCAGTGAACAACAGGGACGGGGCTACACCTTC
v_gene: TRBV25-1
len: 13
abundance: NA
d_gene: NA
j_gene: TRBJ1-2

CDR3aa: CASSLRDRERNTIYF
CDR3nt: TGTGCCAGCAGCCTCCGGGACAGGGAAAGAAACACCATATATTTT
v_gene: TRBV5-4
len: 15
abundance: NA
d_gene: TRBD1
j_gene: TRBJ1-3

CDR3aa: CASSDPAGTGGTDTQYF
CDR3nt: TGTGCCAGTAGCGATCCCGCCGGGACAGGGGGCACAGATACGCAGTATTTT
v_gene: TRBV19
len: 17
abundance: NA
d_gene: TRBD1
j_gene: TRBJ2-3

CDR3aa: CAWSLNRGEQYF
CDR3nt: TGTGCCTGGAGTTTAAACAGGGGCGAGCAGTACTTC
v_gene: TRBV30
len: 12
abundance: NA
d_gene: TRBD1
j_gene: TRBJ2-7

CDR3aa: CSVGQATEAFF
CDR3nt: TGCAGCGTTGGACAAGCCACTGAAGCTTTCTTT
v_gene: TRBV29-1
len: 11
abundance: few
d_gene: NA
j_gene: TRBJ1-1

CDR3aa: CASSLAKGGGNYGYTF
CDR3nt: TGCGCCAGCAGCTTGGCCAAAGGGGGCGGAAACTATGGCTACACCTTC
v_gene: TRBV5-1
len: 16
abundance: NA
d_gene: TRBD1
j_gene: TRBJ1-2

CDR3aa: CASSLKGPSYEQYF
CDR3nt: TGTGCCAGCAGCTTAAAGGGTCCCTCCTACGAGCAGTACTTC
v_gene: TRBV7-2
len: 14
abundance: few
d_gene: NA
j_gene: TRBJ2-7

CDR3aa: CASSGSSGARTDTQYF
CDR3nt: TGTGCCAGCAGCGGATCTAGCGGCGCCCGCACAGATACGCAGTATTTT
v_gene: TRBV11-2
len: 16
abundance: NA
d_gene: TRBD2
j_gene: TRBJ2-3

CDR3aa: CASSPMGMNTEAFF
CDR3nt: TGTGCTAGCAGCCCCATGGGTATGAACACTGAAGCTTTCTTT
v_gene: TRBV7-7
len: 14
abundance: NA
d_gene: NA
j_gene: TRBJ1-1

CDR3aa: CASRLLAGGLYNEQFF
CDR3nt: TGTGCCAGCAGACTCTTAGCGGGGGGGCTCTACAATGAGCAGTTCTTC
v_gene: TRBV28
len: 16
abundance: NA
d_gene: TRBD2
j_gene: TRBJ2-1

CDR3aa: CASSQGLNGPPYNEQFF
CDR3nt: TGCGCCAGCAGCCAAGGCCTCAACGGTCCTCCTTACAATGAGCAGTTCTTC
v_gene: TRBV4-3
len: 17
abundance: NA
d_gene: NA
j_gene: TRBJ2-1

CDR3aa: CAWSGLAGIGTDTQYF
CDR3nt: TGTGCCTGGAGCGGGCTAGCGGGGATAGGCACAGATACGCAGTATTTT
v_gene: TRBV30
len: 16
abundance: NA
d_gene: TRBD2
j_gene: TRBJ2-3

CDR3aa: CASSAGQGWQPQHF
CDR3nt: TGTGCCAGCAGCGCCGGACAGGGGTGGCAGCCCCAGCATTTT
v_gene: TRBV7-2
len: 14
abundance: few
d_gene: TRBD1
j_gene: TRBJ1-5

CDR3aa: CAWSALGGSSNQPQHF
CDR3nt: TGTGCCTGGAGCGCATTAGGGGGATCAAGCAATCAGCCCCAGCATTTT
v_gene: TRBV30
len: 16
abundance: few
d_gene: NA
j_gene: TRBJ1-5

CDR3aa: CASSLPQQGEAFF
CDR3nt: TGTGCCAGCAGTCTACCCCAACAGGGGGAAGCTTTCTTT
v_gene: TRBV28
len: 13
abundance: NA
d_gene: TRBD1
j_gene: TRBJ1-1

CDR3aa: CASSSFGDGFSYEQYF
CDR3nt: TGTGCCAGTAGTTCGTTCGGCGACGGGTTCTCCTACGAGCAGTACTTC
v_gene: TRBV19
len: 16
abundance: NA
d_gene: NA
j_gene: TRBJ2-7

CDR3aa: CASSYRRGLGEQYF
CDR3nt: TGTGCCAGCAGTTATAGGAGGGGGCTAGGAGAGCAGTACTTC
v_gene: TRBV6-5
len: 14
abundance: NA
d_gene: NA
j_gene: TRBJ2-7

CDR3aa: CASSLSGGWNSPLHF
CDR3nt: TGTGCCAGCAGCTTGAGTGGGGGGTGGAATTCACCCCTCCACTTT
v_gene: TRBV5-4
len: 15
abundance: NA
d_gene: NA
j_gene: TRBJ1-6

CDR3aa: CASSYSTARNYGYTF
CDR3nt: TGTGCCAGCAGTTACTCTACGGCCCGAAACTATGGCTACACCTTC
v_gene: TRBV6-5
len: 15
abundance: NA
d_gene: NA
j_gene: TRBJ1-2

CDR3aa: CASIRASGGAVGELFF
CDR3nt: TGTGCCAGTATCCGTGCTAGCGGGGGGGCCGTCGGGGAGCTGTTTTTT
v_gene: TRBV19
len: 16
abundance: NA
d_gene: TRBD2
j_gene: TRBJ2-2

CDR3aa: CASSLTSGQETQYF
CDR3nt: TGCGCCAGCAGCCTGACTAGCGGCCAAGAGACCCAGTACTTC
v_gene: TRBV5-1
len: 14
abundance: NA
d_gene: TRBD2
j_gene: TRBJ2-5

CDR3aa: CASSPGDRGGADTQYF
CDR3nt: TGTGCCAGCTCACCAGGAGACAGGGGTGGGGCAGATACGCAGTATTTT
v_gene: TRBV18
len: 16
abundance: NA
d_gene: TRBD1
j_gene: TRBJ2-3

CDR3aa: CARRSARLGGETQYF
CDR3nt: TGTGCCAGAAGATCGGCCCGCTTAGGTGGAGAGACCCAGTACTTC
v_gene: TRBV7-5
len: 15
abundance: NA
d_gene: NA
j_gene: TRBJ2-5

CDR3aa: CASSADGGDSQPQHF
CDR3nt: TGCGCCAGCAGCGCCGACGGGGGGGATTCTCAGCCCCAGCATTTT
v_gene: TRBV5-1
len: 15
abundance: NA
d_gene: NA
j_gene: TRBJ1-5

CDR3aa: CASGLAGDTGELFF
CDR3nt: TGTGCCAGTGGACTAGCGGGGGACACCGGGGAGCTGTTTTTT
v_gene: TRBV6-5
len: 14
abundance: NA
d_gene: TRBD2
j_gene: TRBJ2-2

CDR3aa: CASSLFLAGSNEQFF
CDR3nt: TGTGCCAGCAGCTTATTTCTAGCGGGGAGCAATGAGCAGTTCTTC
v_gene: TRBV7-2
len: 15
abundance: NA
d_gene: TRBD2
j_gene: TRBJ2-1

CDR3aa: CAWSSRDRFLYGYTF
CDR3nt: TGTGCCTGGAGTTCCCGGGACAGGTTTCTCTATGGCTACACCTTC
v_gene: TRBV30
len: 15
abundance: NA
d_gene: TRBD1
j_gene: TRBJ1-2

CDR3aa: CASSFGTGGAYGYTF
CDR3nt: TGTGCCAGCAGCTTCGGGACAGGGGGCGCTTATGGCTACACCTTC
v_gene: TRBV5-4
len: 15
abundance: NA
d_gene: TRBD1
j_gene: TRBJ1-2

CDR3aa: CASRGTGRLGTEAFF
CDR3nt: TGTGCCAGCAGGGGGACAGGAAGGTTGGGAACTGAAGCTTTCTTT
v_gene: TRBV2
len: 15
abundance: NA
d_gene: TRBD1
j_gene: TRBJ1-1

CDR3aa: CASSQGTTDTQYF
CDR3nt: TGCGCCAGCAGCCAAGGCACCACAGATACGCAGTATTTT
v_gene: TRBV4-3
len: 13
abundance: NA
d_gene: NA
j_gene: TRBJ2-3

CDR3aa: CASSQEWQTGELFF
CDR3nt: TGCGCCAGCAGCCAAGAGTGGCAGACCGGGGAGCTGTTTTTT
v_gene: TRBV4-3
len: 14
abundance: NA
d_gene: NA
j_gene: TRBJ2-2

CDR3aa: CASSLYGGTQETQYF
CDR3nt: TGTGCCAGCAGCTTGTACGGGGGGACACAAGAGACCCAGTACTTC
v_gene: TRBV5-6
len: 15
abundance: NA
d_gene: NA
j_gene: TRBJ2-5

CDR3aa: CASSSEIGGHEQYF
CDR3nt: TGCGCCAGCAGCTCCGAGATTGGAGGGCACGAGCAGTACTTC
v_gene: TRBV5-1
len: 14
abundance: NA
d_gene: NA
j_gene: TRBJ2-7

CDR3aa: CASGLISSQPQHF
CDR3nt: TGTGCTAGTGGTTTAATTAGTAGCCAGCCCCAGCATTTT
v_gene: TRBV12-5
len: 13
abundance: NA
d_gene: NA
j_gene: TRBJ1-5

CDR3aa: CASSLSQGTQYF
CDR3nt: TGTGCCAGCAGCTTATCCCAGGGTACGCAGTATTTT
v_gene: TRBV7-2
len: 12
abundance: NA
d_gene: NA
j_gene: TRBJ2-3

CDR3aa: CASSLPDRGRTYEQYF
CDR3nt: TGTGCCAGCAGCCTACCGGACAGGGGCCGGACCTACGAGCAGTACTTC
v_gene: TRBV11-3
len: 16
abundance: NA
d_gene: TRBD1
j_gene: TRBJ2-7

CDR3aa: CASSIGTNNEQFF
CDR3nt: TGTGCCAGCAGCATTGGGACCAACAATGAGCAGTTCTTC
v_gene: TRBV7-3
len: 13
abundance: NA
d_gene: NA
j_gene: TRBJ2-1

CDR3aa: CASSLGGVYGYTF
CDR3nt: TGTGCCAGCAGCTTAGGCGGGGTCTATGGCTACACCTTC
v_gene: TRBV11-2
len: 13
abundance: NA
d_gene: NA
j_gene: TRBJ1-2

CDR3aa: CASSPPGRVVRNTIYF
CDR3nt: TGTGCCAGCTCACCACCGGGCAGGGTGGTCAGAAACACCATATATTTT
v_gene: TRBV18
len: 16
abundance: NA
d_gene: NA
j_gene: TRBJ1-3